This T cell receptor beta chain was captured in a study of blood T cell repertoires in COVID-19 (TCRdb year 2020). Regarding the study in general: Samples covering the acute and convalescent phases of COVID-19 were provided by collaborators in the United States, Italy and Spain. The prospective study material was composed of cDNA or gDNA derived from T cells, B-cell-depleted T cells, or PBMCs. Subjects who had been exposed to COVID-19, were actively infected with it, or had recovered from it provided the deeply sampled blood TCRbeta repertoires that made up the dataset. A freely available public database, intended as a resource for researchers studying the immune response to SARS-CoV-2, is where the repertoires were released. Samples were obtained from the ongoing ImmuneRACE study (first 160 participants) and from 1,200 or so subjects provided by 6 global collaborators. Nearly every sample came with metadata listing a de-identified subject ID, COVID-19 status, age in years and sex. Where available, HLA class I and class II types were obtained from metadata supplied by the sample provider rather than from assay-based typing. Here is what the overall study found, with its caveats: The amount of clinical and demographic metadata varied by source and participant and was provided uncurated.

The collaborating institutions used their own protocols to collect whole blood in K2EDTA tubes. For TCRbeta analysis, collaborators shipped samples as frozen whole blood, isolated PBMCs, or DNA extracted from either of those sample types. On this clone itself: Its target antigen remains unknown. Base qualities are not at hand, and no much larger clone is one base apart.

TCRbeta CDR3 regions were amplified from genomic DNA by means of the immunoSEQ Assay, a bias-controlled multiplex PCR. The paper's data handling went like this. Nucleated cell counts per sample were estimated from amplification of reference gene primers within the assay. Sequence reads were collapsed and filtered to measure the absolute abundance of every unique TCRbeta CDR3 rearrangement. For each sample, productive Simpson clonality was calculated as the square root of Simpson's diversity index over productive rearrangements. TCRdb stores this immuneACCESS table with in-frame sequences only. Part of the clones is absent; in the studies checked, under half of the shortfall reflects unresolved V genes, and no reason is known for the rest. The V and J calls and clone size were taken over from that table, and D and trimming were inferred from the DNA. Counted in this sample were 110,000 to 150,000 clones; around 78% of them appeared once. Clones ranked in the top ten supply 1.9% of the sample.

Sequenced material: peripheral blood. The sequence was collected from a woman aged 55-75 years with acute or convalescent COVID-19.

The DNA is as follows: TGTGCCAGCAGCGAACGACAGGGCTGGGGGGAAAAACTGTTTTTT. It is translated as CASSERQGWGEKLFF. Rearrangement joined TRBV9 to TRBJ1-4, with 7 central nucleotides matching TRBD1. V is cut back by 3 bases and J by 8 bases, with 10 bases in the junction unmatched. Counted from cysteine to phenylalanine, this CDR3 has 15 amino acids. The read is trimmed to its CDR3 DNA, 45 bases read in frame from base 1. The germline V gene specifies SGDLS as CDR1 and YYNGEE as CDR2.